One and the same sample provided the 26 T cell receptor beta chains below, sequenced in a study of CD8 T cells in ankylosing spondylitis. Each CDR3 protein gets one entry after TCRdb re-called the 5' RACE reads with MiXCR. The table shows about 340,000 distinct CDR3 sequences, with approximately 8% occurring only once. Study results and caveats: Characteristic, it appeared, of ankylosing spondylitis blood was a TCR beta motif of eight highly homologous variants.

These receptors' antigens are unknown. The sample taken for sequencing was blood, either unsorted or a sorted T cell fraction (not recorded which). These receptors were obtained from a male donor with ankylosing spondylitis.

A few counts support this clonotype. The chain has TRBV20-1 and TRBJ1-2; D not resolved. The germline V gene encodes CDR1 DFQATT and CDR2 SNEGSKA (reference sequence). CDR3 length: 15 residues. V lost 6 bases, J lost 4 bases, and 21 bases lay in between. The CDR3 DNA is TGCAGTGCCCCGACGAGCCGACGGACCTCCTATGGCTACACCTTC. Protein: CSAPTSRRTSYGYTF.

This clonotype was seen a few times. The rearrangement links TRBV6-1 to TRBJ2-6; TRBD1 might be the D (5 bases). This CDR3 region has 16 residues. Germline V CDR1 and CDR2: MNHNS, SASEGT. Trimming took off 6 bases at V and 4 bases at J, with 16 bases between the two ends. Here the CDR3 DNA reads TGTGCCAGCAGACCTGACAGACACTCAGGGGCCAACGTCCTGACTTTC. Amino acids: CASRPDRHSGANVLTF.

This clonotype was detected a few times. This chain connects TRBV18 to TRBJ2-3; D may be TRBD1 (6 bases). V was cut by 5 bases and J by 3 bases, with 21 bases left in between. CDR1 and CDR2 from the germline V gene are KGHSH and LQKENI. This CDR3 has 17 residues. CDR3 protein: CASSAQVPDSRTDTQYF. The CDR3 DNA reads as TGTGCCAGCTCAGCACAGGTTCCGGACAGCCGAACAGATACGCAGTATTTT.

The chain carries TRBV20-1 and TRBJ2-1; 9 nucleotides match TRBD1. Germline CDR1 DFQATT, CDR2 SNEGSKA (reference sequence). V gave up 6 bases and J gave up 9 bases; unmatched junction bases: 6. This CDR3 region has 12 residues. The CDR3 region has the DNA TGCAGTGCCGGACAGGGGCGGGGTGAGCAGTTCTTC. This gives the protein CSAGQGRGEQFF.

This clonotype has only a few counts. The V gene is TRBV9, the J gene TRBJ2-2; D unclear. Germline V gives CDR1 SGDLS, CDR2 YYNGEE. CDR3 length: 14 residues. The V end lost 0 bases, the J end lost 10 bases, and 13 bases lay between the germline ends. The CDR3 DNA sequence: TGTGCCAGCAGCGTAGGGCCGAGTGGAGCGGAGCTGTTTTTT. It is translated as CASSVGPSGAELFF.

V gene TRBV12-3 or TRBV12-4 combines with J gene TRBJ2-3, with 10 positions matching TRBD2. This CDR3 contains 14 residues. Trimming at V came to 6 bases and at J to 6 bases, leaving 6 bases not matched to a gene. CDR3 in amino acids: CASRASGSPDTQYF. The CDR3 bases are TGTGCCAGCAGGGCTAGCGGGAGCCCGGATACGCAGTATTTT.

There are many counts of this clonotype. V and J are TRBV29-1 and TRBJ2-7; 10 bases align to TRBD2. Trimming removed 0 bases from V and 3 bases from J; junction bases left unmatched: 5. The CDR3 runs to 15 residues. Germline assignment: CDR1 SQVTM and CDR2 ANQGSEA. CDR3 amino acids: CSVEDSAGGGYEQYF. CDR3 DNA sequence: TGCAGCGTTGAAGATTCAGCGGGAGGGGGCTACGAGCAGTACTTC.

This clonotype came up a few times. J is TRBJ1-1 and V is TRBV29-1, with 8 bases matching TRBD1. The CDR3 runs to 13 residues. With 3 bases clipped from V and 5 bases from J, the junction kept 5 bases outside the gene matches. Germline values: CDR1 SQVTM, CDR2 ANQGSEA. The CDR3: CSVDGQGDTEAFF. CDR3 DNA sequence: TGCAGCGTTGACGGACAGGGAGATACTGAAGCTTTCTTT.

The rearrangement joins TRBV4-1 to TRBJ2-7; the match to TRBD2 covers 7 bases. The CDR3 has 16 amino acids. The germline CDR1 and CDR2 sequences are MGHRA and YSYEKL. The ends lost 2 bases at V and 3 bases at J; junction bases unmatched: 10. CDR3 sequence reads: CASSQPRSGIVYEQYF. The CDR3 DNA is TGCGCCAGCAGCCAACCTAGAAGCGGGATCGTCTACGAGCAGTACTTC.

Concerning this clonotype itself: A much larger clone lies a single base off, so this may be a read error. The gene calls are TRBV20-1 and TRBJ2-7; D may be TRBD1 (5 bases). CDR1 and CDR2 from the germline V gene are DFQATT and SNEGSKA (reference sequence). This CDR3 region has 16 residues. The CDR3 loop is CCARDPRAGRRYEQYF. As DNA, the CDR3 is TGCTGTGCTAGAGATCCAAGGGCAGGGCGAAGGTACGAGCAGTACTTC.

The sample holds many counts of this clonotype. The chain uses TRBV7-8 and TRBJ1-1; D possibly corresponds to TRBD1 (5 bases). This CDR3 is built from 16 residues. V gave up 1 base and J gave up 3 bases, with 15 bases separating them. Per the germline V gene, CDR1 is SGHVS and CDR2 is FQNEAQ. The CDR3 sequence: CASSLGGLGVDTEAFF. CDR3 sequence (DNA): TGTGCCAGCAGCTTAGGGGGATTGGGGGTGGACACTGAAGCTTTCTTT.

This clonotype was found a few times. This rearrangement joins TRBV5-1 to TRBJ2-4; D may be TRBD2 (6 bases). The CDR3 loop spans 13 amino acids. V was cut by 0 bases and J by 8 bases, with 9 bases left in between. Germline CDR1 and CDR2: SGHRS and YFSETQ. CDR3 protein: CASSLEEGYIQYF. The CDR3 DNA reads TGCGCCAGCAGCTTGGAGGAGGGTTACATTCAGTACTTC.

This clonotype has at least ten counts. V usage is TRBV7-9 and J usage is TRBJ2-7; TRBD1 might be the D (6 bases). V lost 5 bases and J 0 bases, leaving 17 bases between the germline ends. Germline V gene sequence: CDR1 SEHNR, CDR2 FQNEAQ (reference sequence). This CDR3 contains 16 residues. This CDR3 is CASSTRTAVFSYEQYF. Here the CDR3 DNA reads TGTGCCAGCAGCACCAGGACAGCCGTATTCTCCTACGAGCAGTACTTC.

This CDR3 is CATAGQGLGETQYF. The CDR3 nucleotides read TGTGCCACCGCCGGGCAGGGGCTGGGAGAGACCCAGTACTTC. The chain joins TRBV24-1 to TRBJ2-5, with a tentative D call TRBD1 (6 bases). This CDR3 spans 14 amino acids. Trimming took 9 bases from V and 4 from J, leaving 17 bases between them. The germline V gene encodes CDR1 KGHDR and CDR2 SFDVKD.

This clonotype was seen more than once but under ten times. The chain is built from TRBV4-3 and TRBJ2-3; 7 bases agree with TRBD2. Germline loops: CDR1 LGHNA, CDR2 YSLEER. The CDR3 is 15 residues long. After removal of 5 bases from V and 3 bases from J, the junction contained 8 bases not matched to a gene. The CDR3 spells CASSTSGGSTDTQYF. The CDR3 nucleotides read TGCGCCAGCAGCACAAGCGGCGGGAGTACAGATACGCAGTATTTT.

This clonotype was counted at least ten times. This sequence joins TRBV7-3 and TRBJ2-5, with D tentatively TRBD1 (6 bases). The germline CDR1 and CDR2 sequences are SGHTA and FQGTGA. The CDR3 has 16 amino acids. The ends were cut back, 5 bases at V and 4 bases at J, with 20 bases in the middle. CDR3 loop: CASSPGTGRGGETQYF. The CDR3 bases are TGTGCCAGCAGCCCAGGAACAGGGAGAGGAGGAGAGACCCAGTACTTC.

This clonotype showed up just a few times. The chain couples TRBV5-6 to TRBJ1-4; D ambiguous. Germline V lookup: CDR1 SGHDT, CDR2 YYEEEE. The CDR3 totals 12 residues. Trimming left V 2 bases short and J 8 bases short, with 7 bases between. This chain's CDR3 is CASSLRREKLFF. As DNA, the CDR3 is TGTGCCAGCAGCTTAAGAAGGGAAAAACTGTTTTTT.

Turning to this clonotype: Without the conserved terminal phenylalanine or tryptophan, this CDR3 likely stems from a read error. CDR3 nucleotide sequence: TGTGCCAGCAGTTTTTCCGGGCCGATTAGGGGCAATGAGCAGTTCTCC. Residues: CASSFSGPIRGNEQFS. The V call is TRBV28, the J call TRBJ2-1, with D maybe TRBD1 (5 bases). This CDR3 has 16 residues. CDR1 and CDR2 from the germline V gene are MDHEN and SYDVKM. The V and J ends lost 3 bases and 6 bases respectively, with 18 bases between them.

This chain joins TRBV4-2 and TRBJ2-1; the match to TRBD2 covers 7 bases. The germline gives CDR1 LGHNA, CDR2 YNFKEQ. The CDR3 spans 18 residues. V lost 0 bases, J lost 8 bases, and 16 bases stayed unmatched. As DNA, the CDR3 is TGTGCCAGCAGCCAAGATTGGGGTAGCGGGTCTCACCGGGATGAGCAGTTCTTC. It specifies CASSQDWGSGSHRDEQFF.

The chain recombines TRBV20-1 with TRBJ1-4; 10 bases map to TRBD1. The germline V gene encodes CDR1 DFQATT and CDR2 SNEGSKA (reference sequence). Trimming at V came to 6 bases and at J to 7 bases, leaving 8 bases not matched to a gene. This CDR3 has 14 residues. CDR3 region: CSAIRGTGVEKLFF. The CDR3, as DNA: TGCAGTGCAATCCGCGGGACAGGGGTTGAAAAACTGTTTTTT.

This clonotype has just a few counts. The chain uses TRBV7-7 and TRBJ2-2; tentatively, D is TRBD2 (6 bases). In germline, CDR1 is SSHAT, CDR2 FNYEAQ (reference sequence). With 8 bases removed from V and 1 base from J, the gap between germline ends came to 14 bases. This CDR3 comprises 15 residues. CDR3 sequence: CASHGGPGNTGELFF. CDR3 coding DNA: TGTGCCAGCCACGGGGGACCTGGGAACACCGGGGAGCTGTTTTTT.

Comment on this clonotype: A junction boundary mismatches the germline segment, possibly from a read error. The J gene is TRBJ2-7, the V gene TRBV7-9, with 13 positions matching TRBD2. Germline V CDR1 and CDR2: SEHNR, FQNEAQ (reference sequence). This CDR3 is built from 13 residues. CDR3 coding DNA: TGTGCCAGCAGCCGCGGGACTAGCGGGAAGTATGGCTTC. As protein: CASSRGTSGKYGF.

This clonotype was detected many times. The J gene is TRBJ2-7, the V gene TRBV29-1, with TRBD2 identical over 10 bases. Germline CDR1 SQVTM, CDR2 ANQGSEA. The CDR3 runs to 12 residues. J was trimmed by 4 bases and V by 7 bases; bases with no gene match: 4. CDR3 protein: CSGGLAFYEQYF. Written as DNA, the CDR3 is TGCAGCGGGGGACTAGCGTTTTACGAGCAGTACTTC.

The chain uses TRBV7-3 and TRBJ2-1; 8 bases match TRBD2. The CDR3 loop spans 15 amino acids. Looked up from germline, CDR1 is SGHTA and CDR2 is FQGTGA. The V segment lost 4 bases and the J segment 2 bases; nucleotides outside the gene matches: 4. The CDR3 is CASSWAGGAYNEQFF. Here the CDR3 DNA reads TGTGCCAGCAGCTGGGCGGGAGGAGCCTACAATGAGCAGTTCTTC. Full variable domain (missing parts from reference TRBV7-3 and TRBJ2-1): GAGVSQTPSNKVTEKGKYVELRCDPISGHTALYWYRQSLGQGPEFLIYFQGTGAADDSGLPNDRFFAVRPEGSVSTLKIQRTERGDSAVYLCASSWAGGAYNEQFFGPGTRLTVL.

This clonotype was counted ten times or more. The chain links TRBV21-1 to TRBJ2-1; TRBD2 is taken as the D call from the table, unchecked against the DNA. TRBV21-1 is a known pseudogene. This CDR3 is 17 amino acids long. The DNA of the CDR3 is TGTGCCAGCAGCAGGGACCTTGCGGGAGGGTCCTACAATGAGCAGTTCTTC. As protein: CASSRDLAGGSYNEQFF.

This clonotype was recorded a few times. The rearrangement links TRBV21-1 to TRBJ2-1; TRBD1, the table's D call, lacks a check against the DNA. TRBV21-1 is recorded as a pseudogene. This CDR3 comprises 17 residues. CDR3 nucleotide sequence: TGTGCCAGCAGCAAAGGGCGGGGACAGGGTCTGTACAATGAGCAGTTCTTC. Translating it yields CASSKGRGQGLYNEQFF.